A single sample gave rise to the 25 T cell receptor beta chains below, sequenced in a study of cytomegalovirus exposure and HLA in healthy donors. In the PCR, 60 Vbeta and 13 Jbeta primers were used. Method: immunoSEQ multiplex PCR; TCRdb's copy keeps in-frame clones and lacks some. Of roughly 180,000 clones in the sample, approximately 88% are singletons; the top ten hold approximately 1.3%. Material: PBMCs. All receptors derive from a boy between 2 and 10 years old in good health and CMV-seronegative.

The chain links TRBV9 to TRBJ2-5, with D possibly being TRBD1 (5 bases). Looked up from germline, CDR1 is SGDLS and CDR2 is YYNGEE. The CDR3 is 14 residues long. Trimming removed 4 bases from V and 5 bases from J, with 15 bases in between. The DNA of the CDR3 is TGTGCCAGCAGCCCCCAATCAAAGGGGGAGACCCAGTACTTC. Translating it yields CASSPQSKGETQYF.

Only one count was recorded for this clone. V and J are TRBV4-3 and TRBJ2-3; maybe TRBD2 (5 bases). Germline assignment: CDR1 LGHNA and CDR2 YSLEER. The CDR3 runs 17 residues. V lost 0 bases, J lost 0 bases, and 13 bases lay in between. The CDR3 protein is CASSQDGASLSTDTQYF. The CDR3 nucleotides are TGCGCCAGCAGCCAAGATGGCGCTAGCTTAAGCACAGATACGCAGTATTTT.

The genes are TRBV27 and TRBJ1-1; possible D gene TRBD1, 5 bases. Germline CDR1 is MNHEY and CDR2 is SMNVEV (reference sequence). V lost 5 bases and J lost 1, with 8 bases in between. The CDR3 has 13 amino acids. The CDR3 DNA reads TGTGCCAGCAGTCGCCAGGGGAACACTGAAGCTTTCTTT. Translation: CASSRQGNTEAFF.

This clone was found a few times. This chain's CDR3 is CASSESGGSILSDTQYF. CDR3 DNA: TGTGCCAGCAGTGAAAGTGGCGGGAGTATCCTATCAGATACGCAGTATTTT. V usage is TRBV6-1 and J usage is TRBJ2-3; 7 bases agree with TRBD2. The CDR3 is made up of 17 amino acids. J gave up 4 bases and V 2 bases, and 12 bases lay outside the gene matches. In germline, CDR1 is MNHNS, CDR2 SASEGT.

V and J are TRBV14 and TRBJ2-7, with unresolved D. The CDR3 runs to 19 residues. Germline V lookup: CDR1 SGHDN, CDR2 FVKESK. Trimming pared 4 bases from V and 2 bases from J, leaving 27 bases between. CDR3 loop: CASSPGLSPYQPSTYEQYF. The CDR3 DNA is TGTGCCAGCAGCCCAGGATTATCCCCGTACCAACCCTCAACCTACGAGCAGTACTTC.

J is TRBJ2-2 and V is TRBV5-1; D is uncertain. The CDR3 has 13 residues. Germline V gene sequence: CDR1 SGHRS, CDR2 YFSETQ. V lost 2 bases and J lost 3, with 5 bases in between. The CDR3 DNA is TGCGCCAGCAGCTTACGAGACACCGGGGAGCTGTTTTTT. Its protein is CASSLRDTGELFF.

Concerning this clone: At one end the junction does not follow the germline gene, possibly because of a read error. Other DNA sequences in this sample translate to the same CDR3. V usage is TRBV6-5 and J usage is TRBJ1-1, with no clear D. The CDR3 consists of 14 residues. Germline V gene data show CDR1 as MNHEY and CDR2 as SVGAGI. CDR3 nucleotide sequence: TGTGCCAGCAGTTCCGGGATCCGAGGAGCTGAAGCCTTCTTT. Its protein is CASSSGIRGAEAFF.

The chain joins TRBV11-2 to TRBJ2-1; 12 bases map to TRBD2. The CDR3 totals 14 residues. The germline gives CDR1 SGHAT, CDR2 FQNNGV. The ends lost 5 bases at V and 10 bases at J; junction bases unmatched: 6. The CDR3 nucleotides are TGTGCCAGCAGCCTCCTAGCGGGGGGGCAAGAGCAGTTCTTC. Translated: CASSLLAGGQEQFF.

This clone was seen more than once but under ten times. This chain links TRBV7-6 with TRBJ2-1, with TRBD2 matching over 7 bases. V lost 5 bases, J lost 7 bases, and 8 bases stayed unmatched. CDR3 size: 14 residues. Germline values: CDR1 SGHVS, CDR2 FNYEAQ. DNA of the CDR3: TGTGCCAGCAGCCCGCCGGGACTATGGAATGAGCAGTTCTTC. Amino acids: CASSPPGLWNEQFF.

J is TRBJ2-7 and V is TRBV4-1; 7 nucleotides line up with TRBD2. Germline-derived CDR1 and CDR2 are MGHRA and YSYEKL. The length of the CDR3 is 19 residues. The junction had 20 bases not matched to a gene; V was cut back by 0 bases and J by 6 bases. For the CDR3, the DNA is TGCGCCAGCAGCCAAGATCAATGGGTTAAGTCAGCGGGGATCTCCGAGCAGTACGTC. Translation gives CASSQDQWVKSAGISEQYV.

This clone has a handful of counts. CDR3 amino acids: CASSLELGRAEAFF. CDR3 DNA: TGTGCCAGCAGCTTAGAGTTGGGTCGGGCTGAAGCTTTCTTT. This sequence joins TRBV11-2 and TRBJ1-1; D remains ambiguous. V was shortened by 0 bases and J by 6 bases, with 11 bases between the two germline ends. The CDR3 has 14 residues. Germline V CDR1 and CDR2: SGHAT, FQNNGV.

This clone was detected only a few times. The V gene is TRBV25-1, the J gene TRBJ1-2, with D tentatively TRBD1 (6 bases). CDR1 MGHDK and CDR2 SYGVNS come from the germline V gene. V was trimmed by 6 bases and J by 3 bases, leaving 8 bases between them. The CDR3 contains 12 residues. CDR3 region: CASRAGDYGYTF. The CDR3 DNA follows: TGTGCCAGCAGAGCAGGGGACTATGGCTACACCTTC.

J is TRBJ1-5 and V is TRBV6-6; D possibly corresponds to TRBD1 (5 bases). V was shortened by 0 bases and J by 2 bases, with 5 bases between the two germline ends. Per the germline V gene, CDR1 is MNHNY and CDR2 is SVGAGI (reference sequence). The CDR3 extends over 14 amino acids. The CDR3 nucleotides read TGTGCCAGCAGTTACTCGACAGGCAATCAGCCCCAGCATTTT. Encoded protein: CASSYSTGNQPQHF.

The V gene is TRBV27, the J gene TRBJ1-1; no clear D gene. The V and J ends lost 7 bases and 6 bases respectively, with 15 bases between them. CDR3 size: 13 residues. Germline CDR1 is MNHEY and CDR2 is SMNVEV (reference sequence). CDR3: CASKRWGNSEAFF. In DNA form, the CDR3 reads TGTGCCAGCAAGCGGTGGGGAAACTCTGAAGCTTTCTTT.

The chain carries TRBV9 and TRBJ2-7; TRBD2 matches 7 bases. Trimming cost V 3 bases and J 4 bases; bases outside gene matches: 10. The CDR3 sequence is 15 residues long. In germline, CDR1 is SGDLS, CDR2 YYNGEE. The CDR3 nucleotides read TGTGCCAGCAGCGCCGAGGCGGGAGAAACGTACGAGCAGTACTTC. It specifies CASSAEAGETYEQYF. The variable domain in full, with the rest retrieved from reference TRBV9 and TRBJ2-7, is DSGVTQTPKHLITATGQRVTLRCSPRSGDLSVYWYQQSLDQGLQFLIQYYNGEERAKGNILERFSAQQFPDLHSELNLSSLELGDSALYFCASSAEAGETYEQYFGPGTRLTVT.

The chain uses TRBV4-1 and TRBJ1-3, with TRBD1 matching 7 bases. Looked up from germline, CDR1 is MGHRA and CDR2 is YSYEKL. The CDR3 length is 18 residues. Trimming at V came to 4 bases and at J to 0 bases, leaving 12 bases not matched to a gene. The CDR3 loop is CASSPERAGGFSGNTIYF. CDR3 nucleotide sequence: TGCGCCAGCAGCCCAGAAAGGGCAGGGGGGTTCTCTGGAAACACCATATATTTT.

This chain links TRBV9 with TRBJ2-3, with 12 nucleotides matching TRBD2. Germline V gene lookup returns CDR1 SGDLS and CDR2 YYNGEE. V dropped 3 bases and J dropped 0; count of bases not matched to a gene: 8. The CDR3 covers 18 residues. This CDR3 reads CASSDRTSGTYSTDTQYF. The DNA for the CDR3 is TGTGCCAGCAGCGACCGGACTAGCGGGACTTATAGCACAGATACGCAGTATTTT.

V gene TRBV19 combines with J gene TRBJ1-1; 8 bases align to TRBD1. The junction had 3 bases not matched to a gene; V was cut back by 4 bases and J by 2 bases. The V gene's germline CDR1 is LNHDA and CDR2 SQIVND (reference sequence). The CDR3 consists of 14 residues. CDR3 region: CASSRGQGNTEAFF. CDR3 in DNA: TGTGCCAGTAGTAGAGGACAGGGCAACACTGAAGCTTTCTTT.

The chain couples TRBV15 to TRBJ2-5; 7 bases are shared with TRBD2. The CDR3 consists of 16 residues. Per the germline V gene, CDR1 is LNHNV and CDR2 is YYDKDF (reference sequence). Germline trimming cut 4 bases from V and 4 bases from J; bases unmatched to any gene: 12. The CDR3 bases are TGTGCCACCAGCACTCCCTTGGCGGGAGAGGGAGAGACCCAGTACTTC. Translation gives CATSTPLAGEGETQYF.

This chain connects TRBV27 to TRBJ1-1; the D gene is possibly TRBD1 (5 bases). CDR3 length: 11 residues. With 5 bases removed from V and 4 bases from J, the gap between germline ends came to 5 bases. Germline V lookup: CDR1 MNHEY, CDR2 SMNVEV (reference sequence). The CDR3 bases are TGTGCCAGCAGTAGGGGCACTGAAGCTTTCTTT. It encodes CASSRGTEAFF.

This rearrangement joins TRBV9 to TRBJ2-5; 8 bases fit TRBD2. The V gene's germline CDR1 is SGDLS and CDR2 YYNGEE. V was pared by 3 bases and J by 9 bases, with 16 bases of the junction left unmatched. The CDR3 has 16 residues. The chain's CDR3 is CASSATGTSPGGAQYF. Written as DNA, the CDR3 is TGTGCCAGCAGCGCGACCGGGACTAGTCCGGGGGGGGCCCAGTACTTC.

The chain has TRBV29-1 and TRBJ2-7; D may be TRBD2 (6 bases). This CDR3 is built from 13 residues. V lost 0 bases and J 6 bases, leaving 12 bases between the germline ends. CDR1 SQVTM and CDR2 ANQGSEA come from the germline V gene. The CDR3 DNA reads as TGCAGCGTTGAAGATCCGGGACTCCTCGAGCAGTACTTC. Protein sequence: CSVEDPGLLEQYF.

The rearrangement uses TRBV19 and TRBJ2-7; possibly TRBD1 for D (6 bases). Germline CDR1 LNHDA, CDR2 SQIVND (reference sequence). Trimming pared 6 bases from V and 1 base from J, leaving 13 bases between. The CDR3 is 14 residues long. CDR3 protein: CASSRTVFSYEQYF. CDR3 DNA: TGTGCCAGTAGCAGGACAGTTTTTTCCTACGAGCAGTACTTC.

The chain employs TRBV7-2 and TRBJ2-1; D is perhaps TRBD2 (6 bases). Trimming took 3 bases from V and 2 from J, leaving 20 bases between them. The germline CDR1 and CDR2 sequences are SGHTA and FQGNSA. The CDR3 runs 18 residues. The CDR3 region is CASSFPARWDFPYNEQFF. Here the CDR3 DNA reads TGTGCCAGCAGCTTCCCTGCAAGGTGGGACTTTCCCTACAATGAGCAGTTCTTC.

The chain combines TRBV7-2 with TRBJ1-2; TRBD1 matches at 8 bases. The CDR3 extends over 15 amino acids. V was pared by 4 bases and J by 3 bases, with 7 bases of the junction left unmatched. Looked up from germline, CDR1 is SGHTA and CDR2 is FQGNSA. For the CDR3, the DNA is TGTGCCAGCAGCTCTTACAGGGGGGGAGACTATGGCTACACCTTC. Its translation is CASSSYRGGDYGYTF.